Sequencing of this TCR beta chain was carried out in a study of blood T cell repertoires in COVID-19. The V end was cut by 8 bases, the J end by 7 bases, with 14 bases between. The length of the CDR3 is 12 residues. Produced via immunoSEQ multiplex PCR; TCRdb's table is partial and in-frame only. The sample consists of tens of thousands of clones, over 60% of them appearing once. The sequence came from a woman between 65 and 79 years old with COVID-19, enrolled during active disease. Sequencing was performed on peripheral blood. This chain uses TRBV12-3 or TRBV12-4 with TRBJ2-5; D is possibly TRBD2 (6 bases). Written as DNA, the CDR3 is TGTGCCAGCCGTGGAGGAGGGCGGACCCAGTACTTC. Its protein product is CASRGGGRTQYF.